What follows are 22 T cell receptor beta chains derived from one specimen sequenced in a study of blood T cell repertoires in COVID-19. Measured with immunoSEQ multiplex PCR; TCRdb has only the in-frame clones, and not every one. This sample yields tens of thousands of clones, of which 75% to 90% are seen a single time; 4.5% to 5% belongs to the top ten. The sequenced material came from peripheral blood. Source of these receptors: a woman in her forties or fifties with active COVID-19.

This rearrangement joins TRBV3-1 (or the pseudogene TRBV3-2) to TRBJ1-6; D unclear. The V gene lost 0 bases and the J gene lost 13 bases, with 25 bases spanning the gap. The CDR3 spans 18 residues. Germline CDR1 LGHDT, CDR2 YNNKEL (reference sequence). The DNA for the CDR3 is TGTGCCAGCAGCCAAGATAGCGCCAACCTACCTTCTTCTGCTCCCCTCCACTTT. The encoded protein is CASSQDSANLPSSAPLHF.

The gene calls are TRBV3-1 (or the pseudogene TRBV3-2) and TRBJ2-3, with 8 bases aligning to TRBD2. Trimming cost V 2 bases and J 9 bases; bases outside gene matches: 4. The germline gives CDR1 LGHDT, CDR2 YNNKEL (reference sequence). The CDR3 is 13 amino acids. CDR3 in DNA: TGTGCCAGCAGCCAATCCCGGGGGGGGACGCAGTATTTT. Translation gives CASSQSRGGTQYF.

This clone occurred once. The gene calls are TRBV21-1 and TRBJ2-5; the table assigns TRBD2, which was not confirmed against the DNA. TRBV21-1 is a pseudogene locus. This CDR3 comprises 12 residues. The CDR3 sequence: CATPGMQETQYF. The CDR3 bases are TGTGCCACCCCCGGGATGCAAGAGACCCAGTACTTC.

The chain is built from TRBV28 and TRBJ1-2; D unresolved. V was trimmed by 5 bases and J by 5 bases, leaving 24 bases between them. Germline V CDR1 and CDR2: MDHEN, SYDVKM. The CDR3 loop spans 17 amino acids. CDR3 loop: CASSPLTLRRVQYGYTF. In DNA, the CDR3 is TGTGCCAGCAGTCCCCTCACCCTTAGGCGGGTCCAGTATGGCTACACCTTC.

The V call is TRBV6-5, the J call TRBJ2-4; D may be TRBD2 (5 bases). The germline CDR1 and CDR2 sequences are MNHEY and SVGAGI. This CDR3 spans 15 amino acids. Between the trimmed V and J ends, which lost 5 bases and 5 bases, there was a span of 16 bases. CDR3 DNA: TGTGCCAGCAGTCCAGATTGGCAGAGGGAAAACATTCAGTACTTC. Amino acids: CASSPDWQRENIQYF.

The V and J genes are TRBV6-5 and TRBJ2-7; TRBD1 agrees at 9 bases. Germline trimming cut 2 bases from V and 4 bases from J; bases unmatched to any gene: 6. The CDR3 runs 15 residues. The germline V gene has CDR1 MNHEY and CDR2 SVGAGI. The chain's CDR3 is CASSYAGQGGYEQYF. In nucleotides, the CDR3 is TGTGCCAGCAGTTACGCGGGACAGGGAGGGTACGAGCAGTACTTC.

Worth noting for this clone: This same CDR3 is encoded by further DNA sequences in the sample. The chain carries TRBV5-1 and TRBJ2-7; tentatively, D is TRBD1 (5 bases). Looked up from germline, CDR1 is SGHRS and CDR2 is YFSETQ. Between the trimmed V and J ends, which lost 3 bases and 4 bases, there was a span of 11 bases. This CDR3 is 13 amino acids long. CDR3 region: CASSSTGGYEQYF. The CDR3, as DNA: TGCGCCAGCAGCTCCACAGGTGGGTACGAGCAGTACTTC. Filled out from reference TRBV5-1 and TRBJ2-7, the complete variable domain reads KAGVTQTPRYLIKTRGQQVTLSCSPISGHRSVSWYQQTPGQGLQFLFEYFSETQRNKGNFPGRFSGRQFSNSRSEMNVSTLELGDSALYLCASSSTGGYEQYFGPGTRLTVT.

The chain joins TRBV5-1 to TRBJ1-1; TRBD1 might be the D (6 bases). Germline CDR1 is SGHRS and CDR2 is YFSETQ. V lost 0 bases, J lost 0 bases, and 9 bases lay in between. The CDR3 consists of 15 residues. This CDR3 reads CASSLGGPLNTEAFF. For the CDR3, the DNA is TGCGCCAGCAGCTTGGGGGGGCCCTTGAACACTGAAGCTTTCTTT.

V and J are TRBV19 and TRBJ1-2; 9 nucleotides match TRBD1. CDR3 length: 13 amino acids. V lost 6 bases to trimming and J lost 5 bases; unmatched junction nucleotides: 4. Per the germline V gene, CDR1 is LNHDA and CDR2 is SQIVND (reference sequence). The DNA of the CDR3 is TGTGCCAGTAGGACACAGGGGGCATATGGCTACACCTTC. This translates into CASRTQGAYGYTF.

This chain connects TRBV19 to TRBJ1-2; D is perhaps TRBD1 (5 bases). This CDR3 has 15 residues. CDR1 is LNHDA, CDR2 SQIVND, per germline (reference sequence). Trimming cost V 5 bases and J 0 bases, with 13 bases left between them. The CDR3 region has the DNA TGTGCCAGTAGTCCATCCAGGGTTACTAACTATGGCTACACCTTC. Translation: CASSPSRVTNYGYTF.

The V and J genes are TRBV23-1 and TRBJ2-5; D gene unclear. TRBV23-1 is flagged as an ORF with uncertain function. Trimming stripped 8 bases from V and 2 bases from J, with 21 bases between. This CDR3 region has 16 residues. CDR3 sequence (DNA): TGCGCCAGCCGCGGCCCGCTCCACGAAACTCAAGAGACCCAGTACTTC. It specifies CASRGPLHETQETQYF.

The chain's CDR3 is CSVNNEQFF. In nucleotides, the CDR3 is TGCAGTGTTAACAATGAGCAGTTCTTC. V gene TRBV20-1 combines with J gene TRBJ2-1; D call uncertain. The V gene lost 7 bases and the J gene lost 5 bases, with 3 bases spanning the gap. Germline V gene lookup returns CDR1 DFQATT and CDR2 SNEGSKA (reference sequence). The CDR3 is made up of 9 amino acids.

This clone was observed a single time. The V gene is TRBV5-1, the J gene TRBJ2-5, with TRBD2 matching over 9 bases. Germline CDR1 SGHRS, CDR2 YFSETQ. The CDR3 sequence is 18 residues long. Trimming cost V 0 bases and J 0 bases; bases outside gene matches: 9. CDR3 in DNA: TGCGCCAGCAGCTTGGTCCTAGCGGGACGCTCGAACCAAGAGACCCAGTACTTC. It encodes CASSLVLAGRSNQETQYF.

This clone is a singleton in its sample. CDR3 DNA: TGTGCCACTAGAGGGCCTTCGGGCACCGGGGAGCTGTTTTTT. It encodes CATRGPSGTGELFF. The V and J genes are TRBV24-1 and TRBJ2-2, with D possibly being TRBD2 (5 bases). The germline CDR1 and CDR2 sequences are KGHDR and SFDVKD. This CDR3 is built from 14 residues. V was pared by 10 bases and J by 4 bases, with 15 bases between.

On this clone itself: The sample holds other DNA sequences that translate to the same CDR3. The chain is built from TRBV5-1 and TRBJ1-1; maybe TRBD1 (6 bases). There are 14 residues in the CDR3. Germline V lookup: CDR1 SGHRS, CDR2 YFSETQ. V was trimmed by 0 bases and J by 2 bases, leaving 8 bases between them. The CDR3 sequence is CASSLGQANTEAFF. The DNA of the CDR3 is TGCGCCAGCAGCTTGGGACAGGCAAACACTGAAGCTTTCTTT.

The DNA of the CDR3 is TGTGCCAGCAGCCGTACCACCGGGATCCCCTCCTACAATGAGCAGTTCTTC. Amino acid sequence: CASSRTTGIPSYNEQFF. V gene TRBV7-9 combines with J gene TRBJ2-1, with D perhaps TRBD2 (5 bases). V was shortened by 5 bases and J by 0 bases, with 17 bases between the two germline ends. The germline V gene has CDR1 SEHNR and CDR2 FQNEAQ (reference sequence). The CDR3 is 17 amino acids.

The chain couples TRBV5-1 to TRBJ2-6, with TRBD1 matching 8 bases. This CDR3 region has 17 residues. The germline V gene encodes CDR1 SGHRS and CDR2 YFSETQ. V lost 0 bases to trimming and J lost 2 bases; unmatched junction nucleotides: 4. The CDR3 nucleotides read TGCGCCAGCAGCTTGGCCCCGACAGGGGCTGGGGCCAACGTCCTGACTTTC. It encodes CASSLAPTGAGANVLTF.

This clone occurred once. This chain links TRBV6-5 with TRBJ1-1; possibly TRBD1 for D (6 bases). The CDR3 covers 13 residues. V shed 7 bases and J shed 0 bases, with 9 bases lying between them. CDR1 is MNHEY and CDR2 is SVGAGI in the germline V gene. The CDR3: CASTGTLNTEAFF. In nucleotides, the CDR3 is TGTGCCAGCACCGGGACATTGAACACTGAAGCTTTCTTT.

The V and J genes are TRBV4-2 and TRBJ2-1, with 10 bases aligning to TRBD2. The CDR3 covers 18 residues. CDR1 LGHNA and CDR2 YNFKEQ come from the germline V gene. Trimming at V came to 1 base and at J to 7 bases, leaving 13 bases not matched to a gene. The CDR3 sequence is CASSQGPSGSMMGNEQFF. Here the CDR3 DNA reads TGTGCCAGCAGCCAAGGTCCTAGCGGGAGTATGATGGGGAATGAGCAGTTCTTC.

The chain is built from TRBV7-2 and TRBJ2-2; 9 bases are a match to TRBD2. CDR1 is SGHTA, CDR2 FQGNSA, per germline. The CDR3 covers 18 residues. Trimming cost V 1 base and J 8 bases; bases outside gene matches: 14. The CDR3 is CASSLVASGERLMGELFF. The CDR3 region has the DNA TGTGCCAGCAGCTTAGTGGCTAGCGGGGAACGTCTGATGGGGGAGCTGTTTTTT.

Worth noting for this clone: At one of its ends the junction is not consistent with the germline gene, which may arise from a read error. The rearrangement joins TRBV7-7 to TRBJ2-1; D may be TRBD2 (5 bases). The CDR3 loop spans 16 amino acids. The germline V gene encodes CDR1 SSHAT and CDR2 FNYEAQ (reference sequence). As DNA, the CDR3 is TGTGCTAGCAGCGCGTCCTCAGCGGTGTCCTACAATGAGCAGTTCTTC. Amino acids: CASSASSAVSYNEQFF.

CDR3 nucleotides: TGTGCCAGCACCGCAACAGGGGGCGTAGACACCATATATTTT. This sequence encodes CASTATGGVDTIYF. J is TRBJ1-3 and V is TRBV2; 9 nucleotides agree with TRBD1. Germline loops: CDR1 SNHLY, CDR2 FYNNEI. The CDR3 runs to 14 residues. V was clipped by 7 bases and J by 8 bases; unmatched bases: 9.